The 7 T cell receptor beta chains reported below all come from one sample, sequenced in a study of T-cell memory formation after mild COVID-19 (dated by TCRdb to the early 2020s). The library came from 5' RACE. Instrument used: Illumina NovaSeq 6000. Using fastp trimming at Q25 and MiXCR clonotype assembly, TCRdb reanalyzed the public sequencing data and kept in-frame beta chains. For every CDR3 protein sequence, its rows merge into one entry that carries the most common genes and DNA. The sample table contains tens of thousands of distinct CDR3 sequences; only one count was recorded for more than 13% of them. The biggest ten clones account for around two fifths of the sample. The sequencing sample was made of PBMCs or a T cell subset sorted from them (not recorded which). All receptors derive from a man aged 18-30 years who had mild COVID-19 (a few samples of this study predate the infection). The sample titles of this study are shuffled in the database, so cell type and time point are left out; the donor was told from shared clones.

This clonotype was observed a handful of times. This chain joins TRBV11-2 and TRBJ1-1; 9 nucleotides line up with TRBD1. Germline lookup yields CDR1 SGHAT and CDR2 FQNNGV. The ends lost 6 bases at V and 1 base at J; junction bases unmatched: 6. The CDR3 is 15 residues long. The CDR3 nucleotides read TGTGCCAGCAGAGTTCCGGGACAGGGGAACACTGAAGCTTTCTTT. Translated: CASRVPGQGNTEAFF.

This clonotype was picked up a small number of times. The chain joins TRBV7-3 to TRBJ2-2, with D unresolved. Germline V gives CDR1 SGHTA, CDR2 FQGTGA. V was shortened by 3 bases and J by 4 bases, with 12 bases between the two germline ends. The CDR3 totals 15 residues. CDR3 DNA sequence: TGTGCCAGCAGCTTCAACGGAGTAGGCACCGGGGAGCTGTTTTTT. Protein product: CASSFNGVGTGELFF.

The J gene is TRBJ2-3, the V gene TRBV6-5, with 7 bases lining up with TRBD2. With 6 bases clipped from V and 7 bases from J, the junction kept 13 bases outside the gene matches. The V gene's germline CDR1 is MNHEY and CDR2 SVGAGI. The length of the CDR3 is 15 residues. CDR3 protein: CASSPSGPKTYTQYF. The CDR3 DNA follows: TGTGCCAGCAGCCCTAGCGGACCAAAAACCTATACGCAGTATTTT.

This clonotype was observed a few times. CDR3 region: CASSDAGGWETQYF. The CDR3 DNA reads TGTGCCAGCAGTGACGCGGGAGGGTGGGAGACCCAGTACTTC. V and J are TRBV28 and TRBJ2-5, with TRBD2 identical over 9 bases. This CDR3 has 14 residues. V lost 5 bases, J lost 5 bases, and 6 bases stayed unmatched. The germline gives CDR1 MDHEN, CDR2 SYDVKM.

As DNA, the CDR3 is TGTGCCAGCAGCTTAGGGGCCTTGGGGGACCAGCCCCAGCATTTT. This codes for CASSLGALGDQPQHF. V usage is TRBV7-9 and J usage is TRBJ1-5; D is perhaps TRBD1 (5 bases). Between the trimmed V and J ends, which lost 1 base and 7 bases, there was a span of 14 bases. CDR1 and CDR2 (germline): SEHNR, FQNEAQ (reference sequence). The CDR3 loop spans 15 amino acids.

This chain joins TRBV24-1 and TRBJ1-5; D might be TRBD1 (6 bases). V shed 6 bases and J shed 8 bases, with 16 bases lying between them. The V gene's germline CDR1 is KGHDR and CDR2 SFDVKD. The CDR3 runs 14 residues. Here the CDR3 DNA reads TGTGCCACCAGTTCCGGGTGGGGGGGCGAGCCCCAGCATTTT. This sequence encodes CATSSGWGGEPQHF.

This clonotype was observed a few times. This sequence joins TRBV4-2 and TRBJ1-1; D unresolved. The germline V gene has CDR1 LGHNA and CDR2 YNFKEQ. V was shortened by 2 bases and J by 1 base, with 14 bases between the two germline ends. This CDR3 is built from 16 residues. Here the CDR3 DNA reads TGTGCCAGCAGCCAACCTACCCTGGATGAGAACACTGAAGCTTTCTTT. This gives the protein CASSQPTLDENTEAFF.